This is a list of T cell receptor beta chains from one sample in a study of graft-versus-host responses after intestinal transplantation. No antigens are known for them. TCRdb keeps only in-frame clones here, not all; method: immunoSEQ multiplex PCR. In the table there are around 100,000 clones, 85% to 95% of which are singletons. The sample here was unstimulated CD8+ T cells sorted from spleen or lymph node cells, taken before transplant. The receptor source for this set is a human donor who was the organ donor for an intestinal transplant. Both conserved end residues are part of each CDR3. D genes are given only for firm matches.

15 | TRBD2 | TRBV4-1 | CASSQLAGSSYEQYF
15 | . | TRBV28 | CASSFLETVKYEQYF
15 | . | TRBV19 | CASSSISGTGYEQYF
13 | . | TRBV27 | CASSLGRAYEQYF
16 | . | TRBV9 | CASSVAGTSSYNEQFF
18 | TRBD1 | TRBV10-3 | CAISEYRSGQGPRYEQYF
12 | . | TRBV18 | CASSPLIDEQFF
14 | TRBD1 | TRBV2 | CASSEWDSTYEQYF
15 | . | TRBV4-3 | CASSQVVGSYNEQFF
18 | TRBD2 | TRBV11-3 | CASSLGTWTSGSSNEQFF
13 | . | TRBV2 | CASSPSGGARQYF
15 | . | TRBV27 | CASSLVLTPYNEQFF
11 | . | TRBV9 | CASRGTHGYTF
14 | . | TRBV4-3 | CASSQDWNNGELFF
14 | . | TRBV9 | CASSPGPGTHEQYF
15 | TRBD2 | TRBV28 | CASSFALAGPDTQYF
14 | . | TRBV6-5 | CASSYVYIPDTQYF
15 | . | TRBV27 | CASKEIQSSTDTQYF
14 | . | TRBV5-6 | CASSHDMGDEKLFF
15 | . | TRBV5-4 | CASSLTGGVTGELFF
14 | . | TRBV5-1 | CASSLASGTNEQFF
18 | TRBD2 | TRBV7-9 | CASSLSTSGRAEYNEQFF
16 | TRBD2 | TRBV7-9 | CASSLRAGTSYNEQFF
15 | TRBD2 | TRBV7-9 | CAILRGLAGIMEQFF
15 | TRBD2 | TRBV11-2 | CASSLASGRIETQYF
15 | . | TRBV7-9 | CASSSEGSANYGYTF
13 | . | TRBV7-8 | CASRGDSNQPQHF
15 | TRBD1 | TRBV27 | CASSLTGVGRDGYTF
16 | TRBD2 | TRBV4-2 | CASSQEGGLAQDEQFF
13 | . | TRBV2 | CASMGQGLKTQYF
13 | . | TRBV4-3 | CASSQHMYQPQHF
12 | . | TRBV19 | CASGGGNTEAFF
15 | . | TRBV5-1 | CASSFETIPTHEQYF
15 | . | TRBV5-1 | CASSLSGNKFYEQYF
14 | . | TRBV10-1 | CASSEGGNTDTQYF
13 | TRBD1 | TRBV11-2 | CASSPIQGNEQFF
12 | . | TRBV13 | CASSFIGDGYTF
14 | . | TRBV6-6 | CASSQRGSNYGYTF
15 | TRBD1 | TRBV10-3 | CAISEWTGGTYEQYF
17 | . | TRBV7-9 | CASSPDPSVSGSYEQYF
15 | . | TRBV4-3 | CASSQDWSSGNTIYF
14 | . | TRBV27 | CASSPRGGQETQYF
16 | TRBD1 | TRBV10-1 | CANQMGQLYSNQPQHF
14 | . | TRBV7-9 | CASSLGKENTEAFF
12 | . | TRBV13 | CASSLVRAEQYF
15 | . | TRBV6-5 | CASSTGQLRNTEAFF